One and the same sample provided the 13 T cell receptor beta chains below, sequenced in a study of blood T cells in healthy people across ages. Through a sample-barcoded 5' primer and a J-beta primer mix, a second PCR was run for roughly 6 to 11 cycles. TCRdb reprocessed the 5' RACE reads via MiXCR and lists one record per CDR3 protein. The profile shows 600,000 to 850,000 distinct CDR3 sequences, approximately 39% of them singletons. The sample taken for sequencing was blood. Every receptor here comes from a woman aged 55-69 years in good health.

V and J are TRBV6-2 or TRBV6-3 and TRBJ2-3, with a weak D call TRBD2 (5 bases). The CDR3 runs 13 residues. Germline V gives CDR1 MNHEY, CDR2 SVGEGT. The V end was cut by 7 bases, the J end by 4 bases, with 12 bases between. The CDR3 loop reads CASTGLAADTQYF. The CDR3 DNA follows: TGTGCCAGCACCGGGCTAGCCGCAGATACGCAGTATTTT.

This clonotype was counted between two and nine times. The V and J genes are TRBV18 and TRBJ2-3, with unresolved D. This CDR3 has 15 residues. V lost 3 bases and J lost 2, with 12 bases in between. CDR1 is KGHSH and CDR2 is LQKENI in the germline V gene. The CDR3 DNA follows: TGTGCCAGCTCACCTCTTGGCGGTTCCACAGATACGCAGTATTTT. It specifies CASSPLGGSTDTQYF.

The chain uses TRBV7-9 and TRBJ2-1; D not resolved. V was pared by 5 bases and J by 1 base, with 6 bases between. Per the germline V gene, CDR1 is SEHNR and CDR2 is FQNEAQ (reference sequence). The CDR3 has 13 residues. CDR3 region: CASSTQSYNEQFF. For the CDR3, the DNA is TGTGCCAGCAGCACACAATCCTACAATGAGCAGTTCTTC.

This clonotype occurred a few times. V and J are TRBV5-1 and TRBJ2-1; TRBD2 aligns across 7 bases. The CDR3 covers 15 residues. Germline CDR1 is SGHRS and CDR2 is YFSETQ. V lost 6 bases to trimming and J lost 5 bases; unmatched junction nucleotides: 11. The CDR3 DNA sequence: TGCGCCAGCACCTGGGAGGCGGGAGCGCACAATGAGCAGTTCTTC. Translated: CASTWEAGAHNEQFF.

The chain employs TRBV3-1 and TRBJ1-1; D is unresolved. V lost 3 bases to trimming and J lost 8 bases, with 13 bases between them. Germline V lookup: CDR1 LGHDT, CDR2 YNNKEL (reference sequence). This CDR3 has 13 amino acids. In DNA form, the CDR3 reads TGTGCCAGCAGCCATTTCCGGGGAGGAGAAGCTTTCTTT. It encodes CASSHFRGGEAFF. The whole variable domain, filled in from reference TRBV3-1 and TRBJ1-1, reads DTAVSQTPKYLVTQMGNDKSIKCEQNLGHDTMYWYKQDSKKFLKIMFSYNNKELIINETVPNRFSPKSPDKAHLNLHINSLELGDSAVYFCASSHFRGGEAFFGQGTRLTVV.

The rearrangement links TRBV9 to TRBJ1-6; D unresolved. Trimming removed 5 bases at V and 5 bases at J, with 14 bases between. The germline V gene has CDR1 SGDLS and CDR2 YYNGEE. The CDR3 covers 15 residues. CDR3 coding DNA: TGTGCCAGCAGTGTGATTGGCGGAAATAATTCACCCCTCCACTTT. Protein product: CASSVIGGNNSPLHF. Supplemented by reference TRBV9 and TRBJ1-6, the full variable domain reads DSGVTQTPKHLITATGQRVTLRCSPRSGDLSVYWYQQSLDQGLQFLIQYYNGEERAKGNILERFSAQQFPDLHSELNLSSLELGDSALYFCASSVIGGNNSPLHFGNGTRLTVT.

The chain carries TRBV7-3 and TRBJ2-7; the D gene could be TRBD1 or TRBD2 (5 bases each). This CDR3 region has 14 residues. V was clipped by 2 bases and J by 5 bases, with 13 bases between them. Per germline, CDR1 SGHTA and CDR2 FQGTGA. CDR3 sequence (DNA): TGTGCCAGCAGCTTAGGGGGATTTGGGGACGAGCAGTACTTC. It yields the protein CASSLGGFGDEQYF.

This clonotype was picked up a small number of times. The rearrangement links TRBV5-1 to TRBJ2-3; 8 nucleotides align to TRBD2. J lost 2 bases, V lost 4 bases, and 15 bases had no gene match. The CDR3 is 18 residues long. The V gene's germline CDR1 is SGHRS and CDR2 YFSETQ. The CDR3 bases are TGCGCCAGCAGCATCAACGCCCTATTAGCGGGAAACACAGATACGCAGTATTTT. Encoded protein: CASSINALLAGNTDTQYF. Full variable domain (outside the CDR3, taken from reference TRBV5-1 and TRBJ2-3): KAGVTQTPRYLIKTRGQQVTLSCSPISGHRSVSWYQQTPGQGLQFLFEYFSETQRNKGNFPGRFSGRQFSNSRSEMNVSTLELGDSALYLCASSINALLAGNTDTQYFGPGTRLTVL.

This clonotype was picked up a small number of times. V and J are TRBV12-3 or TRBV12-4 and TRBJ1-5; D unclear. Trimming cost V 2 bases and J 5 bases, with 4 bases left between them. This CDR3 is 12 amino acids long. CDR3 nucleotides: TGTGCCAGCAGTTTAATCGATCAGCCCCAGCATTTT. Translated, it gives CASSLIDQPQHF.

The chain links TRBV6-6 to TRBJ2-3; D is unresolved. Trimming shortened V by 2 bases and J by 0 bases, and 6 bases separated the two germline ends. CDR3 length equals 14 residues. Germline lookup yields CDR1 MNHNY and CDR2 SVGAGI (reference sequence). This CDR3 is CASSYGASTDTQYF. The CDR3 DNA sequence: TGTGCCAGCAGTTACGGAGCTAGCACAGATACGCAGTATTTT.

This chain connects TRBV6-5 to TRBJ2-1, with D hard to call. This CDR3 comprises 15 residues. Trimming removed 5 bases from V and 6 bases from J, with 17 bases in between. CDR1 is MNHEY and CDR2 is SVGAGI in the germline V gene. CDR3 loop: CASSRTCWEANEQFF. CDR3 DNA: TGTGCCAGCAGTCGCACGTGCTGGGAAGCCAATGAGCAGTTCTTC.

This clonotype has only a few counts. The chain joins TRBV10-3 to TRBJ2-1; tentatively, D is TRBD2 (6 bases). From germline, CDR1 is ENHRY and CDR2 SYGVKD. Trimming left V 0 bases short and J 5 bases short, with 14 bases between. CDR3 length: 16 residues. The CDR3 protein is CAISESAGITNNEQFF. CDR3 nucleotides: TGTGCCATCAGTGAGTCGGCGGGAATCACTAACAATGAGCAGTTCTTC.

Ten or more counts support this clonotype. The CDR3 DNA follows: TGCGCCAGCAGCCCCGGGGAGGGGGCCGGCAAAAACATTCAGTACTTC. Protein sequence: CASSPGEGAGKNIQYF. This sequence joins TRBV4-3 and TRBJ2-4; D possibly uses TRBD1 or TRBD2 (7 bases each). The V end lost 4 bases, the J end lost 3 bases, and 16 bases lay between the germline ends. The CDR3 covers 16 residues. Per germline, CDR1 LGHNA and CDR2 YSLEER.